The 21 T cell receptor beta chains below come from one sample, sequenced in a study of OX40 agonist ivuxolimab in advanced cancers. Libraries were prepared by immunoSEQ multiplex PCR; TCRdb keeps only in-frame clonotypes and omits some of them. The table has fewer than 90,000 clones, roughly 87% seen once. The material was CD4+ or CD8+ T cells sorted from blood, obtained in a trial of the OX40 agonist ivuxolimab. The origin of the receptors is an adult with an advanced solid tumor such as melanoma, head and neck, liver or kidney cancer.

This clone has just a few counts. The V gene is TRBV5-6, the J gene TRBJ2-3; TRBD1 matches at 7 bases. Germline values: CDR1 SGHDT, CDR2 YYEEEE. This CDR3 is built from 15 residues. V lost 2 bases, J lost 3 bases, and 6 bases stayed unmatched. The CDR3 region is CASSFRTGATDTQYF. DNA of the CDR3: TGTGCCAGCAGCTTTCGGACAGGAGCAACAGATACGCAGTATTTT.

The chain joins TRBV30 to TRBJ1-1; no firm D call. V shed 5 bases and J shed 1 base, with 11 bases lying between them. The V gene's germline CDR1 is GTSNPN and CDR2 SVGIG (reference sequence). The CDR3 is 13 residues long. The CDR3 sequence: CAWRSSGNTEAFF. The CDR3 region has the DNA TGTGCCTGGCGGAGTTCGGGGAACACTGAAGCTTTCTTT.

The V and J genes are TRBV6-6 and TRBJ1-2; D is unresolved. Trimming took 7 bases from V and 0 from J, leaving 15 bases between them. This CDR3 has 15 residues. Germline V gene sequence: CDR1 MNHNY, CDR2 SVGAGI (reference sequence). The CDR3 DNA sequence: TGTGCCAGCATTTCTCAACCCCTAGCTAACTATGGCTACACCTTC. It yields the protein CASISQPLANYGYTF.

This clone was counted once. The V call is TRBV7-9, the J call TRBJ2-3; maybe TRBD2 (5 bases). The V and J ends lost 5 bases and 2 bases respectively, with 11 bases between them. Per germline, CDR1 SEHNR and CDR2 FQNEAQ (reference sequence). The length of the CDR3 is 14 residues. The CDR3 coding sequence is TGTGCCAGCAGCCTGCAGCGGAACACAGATACGCAGTATTTT. Residues: CASSLQRNTDTQYF.

The genes are TRBV19 and TRBJ1-3, with TRBD1 matching over 8 bases. The CDR3 covers 14 residues. Germline CDR1 LNHDA, CDR2 SQIVND (reference sequence). The J segment lost 2 bases and the V segment lost 5 bases, leaving 2 bases of the junction unmatched. The CDR3 sequence is CASSLQGAGNTIYF. The CDR3 DNA follows: TGTGCCAGTAGTTTACAGGGGGCTGGAAACACCATATATTTT.

The chain couples TRBV7-8 to TRBJ2-2, with 9 bases fitting TRBD1. The CDR3 is made up of 16 amino acids. CDR1 and CDR2 (germline): SGHVS, FQNEAQ. The ends lost 5 bases at V and 3 bases at J; junction bases unmatched: 7. Here the CDR3 reads CASSPLTGGYTGELFF. CDR3 bases: TGTGCCAGCAGCCCATTGACAGGGGGGTACACCGGGGAGCTGTTTTTT. The entire variable domain, with the rest obtained from reference TRBV7-8 and TRBJ2-2, is as follows: GAGVSQSPRYKVAKRGQDVALRCDPISGHVSLFWYQQALGQGPEFLTYFQNEAQLDKSGLPSDRFFAERPEGSVSTLKIQRTQQEDSAVYLCASSPLTGGYTGELFFGEGSRLTVL.

The chain combines TRBV6-5 with TRBJ2-5; no clear D gene. The germline V and J ends were trimmed by 10 bases and 5 bases, with 14 bases remaining between them. The germline V gene has CDR1 MNHEY and CDR2 SVGAGI. The CDR3 consists of 12 residues. This CDR3 is CATRPPRETQYF. The CDR3 DNA reads as TGTGCCACCCGGCCCCCACGGGAGACCCAGTACTTC.

The rearrangement uses TRBV6-5 and TRBJ1-6; D remains unclear. CDR1 and CDR2 from the germline V gene are MNHEY and SVGAGI. V shed 7 bases and J shed 7 bases, with 11 bases lying between them. The CDR3 length is 13 residues. The CDR3 DNA follows: TGTGCCAGCACCCGCGGGGAAAATTCACCCCTCCACTTT. Protein product: CASTRGENSPLHF.

This chain uses TRBV6-6 with TRBJ1-2; D not resolved. The CDR3 sequence is 16 residues long. V was clipped by 4 bases and J by 5 bases, with 20 bases between them. Germline values: CDR1 MNHNY, CDR2 SVGAGI (reference sequence). The CDR3 region has the DNA TGTGCCAGCAGTTTGGATCTTCGGCAGCCCCGGTATGGCTACACCTTC. This encodes CASSLDLRQPRYGYTF.

This chain links TRBV4-1 with TRBJ2-2; possibly TRBD2 for D (7 bases). The length of the CDR3 is 15 residues. The germline CDR1 and CDR2 sequences are MGHRA and YSYEKL. Trimming left V 4 bases short and J 6 bases short, with 15 bases between. The DNA of the CDR3 is TGCGCCAGCAGCCTTCCGGGGGGCATCCCCGGGGAGCTGTTTTTT. Its protein is CASSLPGGIPGELFF.

The chain recombines TRBV5-1 with TRBJ2-1, with 10 bases lining up with TRBD2. The CDR3 totals 15 residues. The germline V gene encodes CDR1 SGHRS and CDR2 YFSETQ. V was pared by 3 bases and J by 4 bases, with 4 bases of the junction left unmatched. CDR3 region: CASSSSGGAYNEQFF. The CDR3 nucleotides read TGCGCCAGCAGCTCCAGCGGGGGGGCTTACAATGAGCAGTTCTTC.

Here the CDR3 DNA reads TGTGCCAGCAGGTCAGGGGGGACCTGGGGGAGGAAGACCCAGTACTTC. Translation: CASRSGGTWGRKTQYF. J is TRBJ2-5 and V is TRBV21-1; the DNA was not used to check the table's D call, TRBD1. TRBV21-1 is listed as a pseudogene. The CDR3 runs to 16 residues.

This rearrangement joins TRBV2 to TRBJ2-1; TRBD1 is a possible D gene (6 bases). Trimming took off 5 bases at V and 4 bases at J, with 12 bases between the two ends. The CDR3 has 14 residues. CDR1 and CDR2 (germline): SNHLY, FYNNEI. The chain's CDR3 is CASSLQGGYNEQFF. The CDR3 DNA reads as TGTGCCAGCAGTCTACAGGGTGGGTACAATGAGCAGTTCTTC.

This chain connects TRBV11-2 to TRBJ2-7, with D possibly TRBD1 on 6 matching bases. V was trimmed by 5 bases and J by 8 bases, leaving 10 bases between them. The CDR3 has 11 residues. The germline CDR1 and CDR2 sequences are SGHAT and FQNNGV. The CDR3 DNA sequence: TGTGCCAGCAGCCCAGGGGCCCAGCAGTACTTC. Protein product: CASSPGAQQYF.

This rearrangement joins TRBV28 to TRBJ2-3; D is perhaps TRBD2 (7 bases). The CDR3 runs 15 residues. The germline V and J ends were trimmed by 5 bases and 4 bases, with 16 bases remaining between them. Germline V CDR1 and CDR2: MDHEN, SYDVKM. The CDR3 spells CASSGGAATSDTQYF. CDR3 DNA sequence: TGTGCCAGCAGTGGGGGGGCAGCTACTTCAGATACGCAGTATTTT.

The rearrangement joins TRBV19 to TRBJ1-5, with D possibly matching TRBD1 (5 bases). The CDR3 has 13 amino acids. Germline CDR1 is LNHDA and CDR2 is SQIVND (reference sequence). V was cut by 5 bases and J by 7 bases, with 12 bases left in between. This CDR3 reads CASSGGVGQPQHF. The CDR3 coding sequence is TGTGCCAGTAGTGGAGGGGTAGGCCAGCCCCAGCATTTT. Filled out from reference TRBV19 and TRBJ1-5, the complete variable domain reads DGGITQSPKYLFRKEGQNVTLSCEQNLNHDAMYWYRQDPGQGLRLIYYSQIVNDFQKGDIAEGYSVSREKKESFPLTVTSAQKNPTAFYLCASSGGVGQPQHFGDGTRLSIL.

V gene TRBV18 combines with J gene TRBJ2-2; TRBD2 is a possible D gene (6 bases). Germline loops: CDR1 KGHSH, CDR2 LQKENI. The CDR3 contains 16 residues. Trimming took off 0 bases at V and 3 bases at J, with 11 bases between the two ends. CDR3 protein: CASSPPTGRYTGELFF. CDR3 DNA sequence: TGTGCCAGCTCACCACCTACGGGGAGGTACACCGGGGAGCTGTTTTTT.

The V gene is TRBV6-1, the J gene TRBJ1-5; possibly TRBD1 for D (6 bases). Germline assignment: CDR1 MNHNS and CDR2 SASEGT. CDR3 length: 15 residues. Between the trimmed V and J ends, which lost 7 bases and 0 bases, there was a span of 13 bases. The CDR3 DNA follows: TGTGCCAGCACTCGGGACACCATTAGCAATCAGCCCCAGCATTTT. It specifies CASTRDTISNQPQHF.

On this clone: The junction differs from germline at one of its ends, possibly a read error. V is TRBV5-1 and J is TRBJ1-5; no clear D. The CDR3 covers 10 residues. In germline, CDR1 is SGHRS, CDR2 YFSETQ. DNA for the CDR3: TGCGCCAGCAGCAGTCAGCCCCAGCATTTT. This codes for CASSSQPQHF.

The chain recombines TRBV15 with TRBJ1-2, with 10 bases identical to TRBD1. Unmatched junction bases numbered 2, after V lost 5 bases and J lost 2 bases. CDR1 LNHNV and CDR2 YYDKDF come from the germline V gene (reference sequence). This CDR3 region has 14 residues. The CDR3 DNA reads TGTGCCACCAGCGGGGACAGGGGAAACTATGGCTACACCTTC. Protein sequence: CATSGDRGNYGYTF.

The V and J genes are TRBV7-9 and TRBJ2-1; 7 positions match TRBD1. This CDR3 comprises 15 residues. Germline-derived CDR1 and CDR2 are SEHNR and FQNEAQ (reference sequence). With V trimmed by 5 bases and J by 7 bases, 11 bases remained unmatched. The CDR3 DNA reads as TGTGCCAGCAGCCCCCGACAGGGAGTACTGAATGAGCAGTTCTTC. This gives the protein CASSPRQGVLNEQFF.